What follows are 31 T cell receptor beta chains derived from one specimen sequenced in a study of shared clonotypes between healthy human individuals. Sequencing used immunoSEQ multiplex PCR; TCRdb keeps in-frame clones, though not all of them. This sample yields more than 2 million clones, of which around 95% are seen a single time; roughly 0.13% belongs to the top ten. The sample comprised naive CD4+ T cells sorted from blood. The subset: CD45RA+ positively selected. These receptors all come from a man between 18 and 29 years old in good health.

This chain uses TRBV30 with TRBJ1-2, with 11 nucleotides matching TRBD1. Trimming removed 7 bases from V and 4 bases from J; junction bases left unmatched: 2. This CDR3 has 12 residues. Germline-derived CDR1 and CDR2 are GTSNPN and SVGIG (reference sequence). The CDR3 bases are TGTGCCTTCGGGACAGGGGGCTATGGCTACACCTTC. Encoded protein: CAFGTGGYGYTF.

The chain is built from TRBV5-1 and TRBJ2-3; TRBD1 matches at 8 bases. This CDR3 is 16 amino acids long. Losses at the gene ends were 0 bases for V and 3 bases for J; bases not matched to a gene: 6. Germline V gene data show CDR1 as SGHRS and CDR2 as YFSETQ. In DNA form, the CDR3 reads TGCGCCAGCAGCTTGGTGATCGGGACAGGAACAGATACGCAGTATTTT. Protein product: CASSLVIGTGTDTQYF.

The rearrangement links TRBV11-2 to TRBJ2-2; D may be TRBD1 or TRBD2 (5 bases each). This CDR3 spans 16 amino acids. V was cut by 3 bases and J by 6 bases, with 17 bases left in between. Germline CDR1 reads SGHAT; CDR2 reads FQNNGV. CDR3 sequence: CASSLPPLRGPGELFF. The CDR3 nucleotides are TGTGCCAGCAGCTTGCCGCCCCTTCGGGGCCCCGGGGAGCTGTTTTTT. Drawing the rest from reference TRBV11-2 and TRBJ2-2, the complete variable domain is EAGVAQSPRYKIIEKRQSVAFWCNPISGHATLYWYQQILGQGPKLLIQFQNNGVVDDSQLPKDRFSAERLKGVDSTLKIQPAKLEDSAVYLCASSLPPLRGPGELFFGEGSRLTVL.

The V gene is TRBV27, the J gene TRBJ1-2, with D unclear. Germline CDR1 MNHEY, CDR2 SMNVEV (reference sequence). The CDR3 has 14 residues. V lost 3 bases and J 0 bases, leaving 8 bases between the germline ends. The CDR3 coding sequence is TGTGCCAGCAGTTTCCCGGTCTCTAACTATGGCTACACCTTC. It translates to CASSFPVSNYGYTF.

The chain combines TRBV6-5 with TRBJ2-2; weak D call: TRBD1 (6 bases). The CDR3 runs 15 residues. Germline-derived CDR1 and CDR2 are MNHEY and SVGAGI. V lost 6 bases to trimming and J lost 0 bases, with 11 bases between them. The CDR3 nucleotides read TGTGCCAGCAGACGGGACAACTCGAACACCGGGGAGCTGTTTTTT. Amino acids: CASRRDNSNTGELFF.

The rearrangement joins TRBV6-6 to TRBJ1-6; D possibly corresponds to TRBD1 (6 bases). Germline loops: CDR1 MNHNY, CDR2 SVGAGI (reference sequence). The CDR3 covers 15 residues. V lost 5 bases to trimming and J lost 7 bases, with 15 bases between them. CDR3 DNA: TGTGCCAGCAGTGGGTTATTGCAGGGGAATTCACCCCTCCACTTT. Protein: CASSGLLQGNSPLHF.

CDR3 nucleotides: TGTGCCAGCAGCTTTCCCCTAGCGGGAGGGGAGGATACGCAGTATTTT. This encodes CASSFPLAGGEDTQYF. This chain connects TRBV13 to TRBJ2-3; 12 positions agree with TRBD2. In germline, CDR1 is PRHDT, CDR2 FYEKMQ (reference sequence). Germline trimming cut 3 bases from V and 6 bases from J; bases unmatched to any gene: 7. The CDR3 extends over 16 amino acids.

The CDR3 region is CASSPMTEGTEAFF. In nucleotides, the CDR3 is TGCGCCAGCAGCCCAATGACCGAGGGGACTGAAGCTTTCTTT. V is TRBV5-1 and J is TRBJ1-1; a possible D gene is TRBD1 (5 bases). The CDR3 extends over 14 amino acids. The germline V gene has CDR1 SGHRS and CDR2 YFSETQ. Trimming stripped 4 bases from V and 5 bases from J, with 15 bases between. Drawing the rest from reference TRBV5-1 and TRBJ1-1, the complete variable domain is KAGVTQTPRYLIKTRGQQVTLSCSPISGHRSVSWYQQTPGQGLQFLFEYFSETQRNKGNFPGRFSGRQFSNSRSEMNVSTLELGDSALYLCASSPMTEGTEAFFGQGTRLTVV.

The chain carries TRBV6-1 and TRBJ2-7, with D uncertain. V dropped 7 bases and J dropped 0 bases, with 10 bases sitting between them. The CDR3 length is 13 residues. Looked up from germline, CDR1 is MNHNS and CDR2 is SASEGT. CDR3 sequence: CASILPGSYEQYF. In DNA, the CDR3 is TGTGCCAGCATACTTCCGGGCTCCTACGAGCAGTACTTC.

The chain carries TRBV5-1 and TRBJ1-4, with no clear D. Germline-derived CDR1 and CDR2 are SGHRS and YFSETQ. This CDR3 has 14 amino acids. The V end was cut by 0 bases, the J end by 6 bases, with 9 bases between. The CDR3 is CASSLGSPHEKLFF. The CDR3 DNA reads TGCGCCAGCAGCTTGGGGAGTCCCCATGAAAAACTGTTTTTT. The variable domain in full, with the rest retrieved from reference TRBV5-1 and TRBJ1-4, is KAGVTQTPRYLIKTRGQQVTLSCSPISGHRSVSWYQQTPGQGLQFLFEYFSETQRNKGNFPGRFSGRQFSNSRSEMNVSTLELGDSALYLCASSLGSPHEKLFFGSGTQLSVL.

The chain combines TRBV18 with TRBJ1-1, with 11 nucleotides matching TRBD1. Germline values: CDR1 KGHSH, CDR2 LQKENI. The ends lost 5 bases at V and 0 bases at J; junction bases unmatched: 5. The CDR3 sequence is 16 residues long. The CDR3 DNA reads as TGTGCCAGCTCATCCGGACAGGGGGCTCTGAACACTGAAGCTTTCTTT. This sequence encodes CASSSGQGALNTEAFF.

The CDR3 sequence is CAWGQEGTKNIQYF. The CDR3 nucleotides read TGTGCCTGGGGCCAGGAGGGCACCAAAAACATTCAGTACTTC. The genes are TRBV30 and TRBJ2-4; tentative D call: TRBD2 (6 bases). Per the germline V gene, CDR1 is GTSNPN and CDR2 is SVGIG (reference sequence). V was shortened by 5 bases and J by 2 bases, with 13 bases between the two germline ends. The CDR3 runs to 14 residues.

CDR3 nucleotides: TGTGCCAGCAGCATTCTAGCGGGAGAGGCCTACGAGCAGTACTTC. Translating it yields CASSILAGEAYEQYF. This chain links TRBV7-2 with TRBJ2-7; 10 nucleotides align to TRBD2. The J segment lost 2 bases and the V segment lost 5 bases, leaving 6 bases of the junction unmatched. This CDR3 has 15 amino acids. Germline V lookup: CDR1 SGHTA, CDR2 FQGNSA.

The rearrangement links TRBV5-1 to TRBJ1-4, with D perhaps TRBD1 (6 bases). The CDR3 has 15 amino acids. Germline V gene data show CDR1 as SGHRS and CDR2 as YFSETQ. Trimming removed 2 bases at V and 8 bases at J, with 16 bases between. DNA of the CDR3: TGCGCCAGCAGCTTAGTTAGAGGGGGAGTCGAAAAACTGTTTTTT. Amino acids: CASSLVRGGVEKLFF.

This chain uses TRBV7-9 with TRBJ1-5; D call uncertain. The V and J ends lost 1 base and 0 bases respectively, with 10 bases between them. From germline, CDR1 is SEHNR and CDR2 FQNEAQ (reference sequence). The CDR3 consists of 16 residues. CDR3 in DNA: TGTGCCAGCAGCTTAGTCGGCGTCCATAGCAATCAGCCCCAGCATTTT. Amino acids: CASSLVGVHSNQPQHF.

The chain links TRBV28 to TRBJ1-1, with 7 bases that match TRBD1. The CDR3 totals 13 residues. The trim removed 8 bases at V and 1 base at J, leaving 4 bases unmatched. Germline V gene lookup returns CDR1 MDHEN and CDR2 SYDVKM. The CDR3 here is CASFRQGNTEAFF. CDR3 sequence (DNA): TGTGCCAGCTTTAGACAGGGGAACACTGAAGCTTTCTTT.

The gene calls are TRBV6-5 and TRBJ1-2, with D possibly being TRBD1 (6 bases). The V gene lost 4 bases and the J gene lost 0 bases, with 15 bases spanning the gap. CDR3 size: 16 residues. Germline-derived CDR1 and CDR2 are MNHEY and SVGAGI. CDR3 loop: CASSLQGSPANYGYTF. The CDR3 DNA reads as TGTGCCAGCAGTTTACAGGGTTCCCCAGCTAACTATGGCTACACCTTC.

This chain joins TRBV19 and TRBJ2-2, with D unclear. V lost 5 bases to trimming and J lost 11 bases, with 12 bases between them. This CDR3 is built from 12 residues. In germline, CDR1 is LNHDA, CDR2 SQIVND (reference sequence). Here the CDR3 reads CASSPGPRELFF. Here the CDR3 DNA reads TGTGCCAGTAGTCCCGGGCCCCGTGAGCTGTTTTTT.

The CDR3 loop reads CASSQGALGYTF. CDR3 coding DNA: TGTGCCAGCAGCCAGGGGGCGCTTGGCTACACCTTC. This sequence joins TRBV6-5 and TRBJ1-2; 8 nucleotides match TRBD1. Germline values: CDR1 MNHEY, CDR2 SVGAGI. The V and J ends lost 6 bases and 7 bases, in that order; junction bases with no gene match: 4. The CDR3 contains 12 residues.

This clone showed up just once. The V and J genes are TRBV30 and TRBJ1-5; D ambiguous. Trimming took off 0 bases at V and 0 bases at J, with 9 bases between the two ends. Germline V gives CDR1 GTSNPN, CDR2 SVGIG (reference sequence). The CDR3 length is 15 residues. The CDR3 nucleotides are TGTGCCTGGAGTGTAGCGCGGACTAGCAATCAGCCCCAGCATTTT. Protein: CAWSVARTSNQPQHF.

This chain uses TRBV6-6 with TRBJ2-2, with a tentative D call TRBD2 (7 bases). The CDR3 is made up of 15 amino acids. V shed 4 bases and J shed 5 bases, with 14 bases lying between them. In germline, CDR1 is MNHNY, CDR2 SVGAGI (reference sequence). In DNA, the CDR3 is TGTGCCAGCAGTTTGGGGGGGGGCAGAACCGGGGAGCTGTTTTTT. Amino acid sequence: CASSLGGGRTGELFF.

The V and J genes are TRBV6-5 and TRBJ1-1; TRBD1 is a possible D gene (5 bases). Germline V gives CDR1 MNHEY, CDR2 SVGAGI. The V gene lost 6 bases and the J gene lost 11 bases, with 16 bases spanning the gap. The CDR3 covers 12 residues. CDR3 bases: TGTGCCAGCAGCCAAGGGACTGCCCAGGCTTTCTTT. Translation gives CASSQGTAQAFF.

The chain uses TRBV6-5 and TRBJ2-7; 8 bases line up with TRBD1. Germline V gene sequence: CDR1 MNHEY, CDR2 SVGAGI. The CDR3 sequence is 15 residues long. Losses at the gene ends were 0 bases for V and 6 bases for J; bases not matched to a gene: 7. The CDR3 bases are TGTGCCAGCAGTTACTCGCACAGGGGGATGGGCGAGCAGTACTTC. Its protein product is CASSYSHRGMGEQYF.

A single count supports this clone. This rearrangement joins TRBV11-2 to TRBJ2-7; tentative D call: TRBD1 (5 bases). V was pared by 6 bases and J by 7 bases, with 16 bases between. This CDR3 region has 13 residues. The germline V gene has CDR1 SGHAT and CDR2 FQNNGV. The CDR3 is CASRPESKGEQYF. DNA of the CDR3: TGTGCCAGCAGACCTGAGTCAAAGGGGGAGCAGTACTTC.

The sample holds one count of this clone. This chain connects TRBV10-2 to TRBJ2-2, with D possibly TRBD2 on 6 matching bases. The CDR3 loop spans 15 amino acids. The V gene lost 3 bases and the J gene lost 4 bases, with 12 bases spanning the gap. Germline lookup yields CDR1 WSHSY and CDR2 SAAADI. The CDR3 loop is CASSDHGTVTGELFF. The CDR3 region has the DNA TGCGCCAGCAGTGATCACGGGACTGTCACCGGGGAGCTGTTTTTT.

On this clone: Other nucleotide sequences in the sample specify the same CDR3. V and J are TRBV18 and TRBJ1-1; TRBD1 matches 7 bases. V trimming: 4 bases; J trimming: 5 bases; junction bases outside the gene matches: 4. CDR1 is KGHSH, CDR2 LQKENI, per germline. The CDR3 has 13 residues. This CDR3 is CASSQGAGTEAFF. The CDR3 nucleotides read TGTGCCAGCTCACAGGGGGCGGGAACTGAAGCTTTCTTT.

V usage is TRBV7-8 and J usage is TRBJ1-5, with D perhaps matching TRBD1 (5 bases). Germline V lookup: CDR1 SGHVS, CDR2 FQNEAQ. The CDR3 runs 16 residues. The ends were cut back, 0 bases at V and 5 bases at J, with 14 bases in the middle. CDR3 protein: CASSLAGRASYQPQHF. CDR3 in DNA: TGTGCCAGCAGCTTAGCTGGCAGGGCCTCGTATCAGCCCCAGCATTTT.

This clone was seen only a few times. The chain combines TRBV11-2 with TRBJ1-6, with TRBD1 matching over 12 bases. V dropped 7 bases and J dropped 1; count of bases not matched to a gene: 8. From germline, CDR1 is SGHAT and CDR2 FQNNGV. The CDR3 is 18 amino acids. The CDR3 loop is CASTRRGQGASYNSPLHF. The CDR3 nucleotides read TGTGCCAGCACCCGGAGGGGACAGGGGGCATCCTATAATTCACCCCTCCACTTT.

The chain is built from TRBV4-1 and TRBJ2-6; the D is unclear. This CDR3 region has 18 residues. V lost 0 bases to trimming and J lost 0 bases, with 12 bases between them. Germline assignment: CDR1 MGHRA and CDR2 YSYEKL. The CDR3 DNA is TGCGCCAGCAGCCAAGAAGTCACCGGTTTCTCTGGGGCCAACGTCCTGACTTTC. The encoded protein is CASSQEVTGFSGANVLTF.

The rearrangement uses TRBV6-1 and TRBJ2-7, with 7 nucleotides matching TRBD1. The J segment lost 0 bases and the V segment lost 7 bases, leaving 6 bases of the junction unmatched. This CDR3 comprises 14 residues. Germline values: CDR1 MNHNS, CDR2 SASEGT. CDR3 in DNA: TGTGCCAGCAATCCCTGGGACAGCTCCTACGAGCAGTACTTC. It specifies CASNPWDSSYEQYF.

V gene TRBV15 combines with J gene TRBJ2-5, with a weak D call TRBD1 (6 bases). With 0 bases removed from V and 6 bases from J, the gap between germline ends came to 8 bases. The CDR3 consists of 13 residues. Germline V gene sequence: CDR1 LNHNV, CDR2 YYDKDF (reference sequence). CDR3 region: CATSRDTGKTQYF. The CDR3 nucleotides are TGTGCCACCAGCAGAGACACAGGGAAGACCCAGTACTTC. Full variable domain (rest looked up from reference TRBV15 and TRBJ2-5): DAMVIQNPRYQVTQFGKPVTLSCSQTLNHNVMYWYQQKSSQAPKLLFHYYDKDFNNEADTPDNFQSRRPNTSFCFLDIRSPGLGDTAMYLCATSRDTGKTQYFGPGTRLLVL.